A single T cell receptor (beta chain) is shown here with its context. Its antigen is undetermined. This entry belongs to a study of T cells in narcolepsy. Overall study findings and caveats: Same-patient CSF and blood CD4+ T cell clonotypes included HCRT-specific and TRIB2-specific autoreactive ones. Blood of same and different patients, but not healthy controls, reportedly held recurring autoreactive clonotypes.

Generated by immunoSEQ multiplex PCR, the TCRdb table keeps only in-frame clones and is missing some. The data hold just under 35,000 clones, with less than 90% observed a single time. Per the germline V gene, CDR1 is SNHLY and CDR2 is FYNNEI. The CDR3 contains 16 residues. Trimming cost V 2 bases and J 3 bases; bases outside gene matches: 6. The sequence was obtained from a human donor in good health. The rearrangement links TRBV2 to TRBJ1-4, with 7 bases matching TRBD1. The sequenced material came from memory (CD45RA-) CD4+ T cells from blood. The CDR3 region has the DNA TGTGCCAGCAGTGAACTGACGGGACAGCCTAATGAAAAACTGTTTTTT. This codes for CASSELTGQPNEKLFF.